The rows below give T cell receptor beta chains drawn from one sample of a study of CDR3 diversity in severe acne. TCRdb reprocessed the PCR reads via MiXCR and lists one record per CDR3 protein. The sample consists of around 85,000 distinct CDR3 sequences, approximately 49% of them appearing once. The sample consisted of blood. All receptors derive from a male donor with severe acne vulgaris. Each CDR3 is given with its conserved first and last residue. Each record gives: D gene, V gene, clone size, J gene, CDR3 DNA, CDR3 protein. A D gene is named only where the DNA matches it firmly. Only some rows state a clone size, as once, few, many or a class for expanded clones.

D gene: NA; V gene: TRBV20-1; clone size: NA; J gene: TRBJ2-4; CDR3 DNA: TGCAGTGCTAGTGGCGGGACTGTAGCCAAAAACATTCAGTACTTC; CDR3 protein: CSASGGTVAKNIQYF
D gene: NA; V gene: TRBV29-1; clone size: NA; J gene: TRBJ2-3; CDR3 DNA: TGCAGCGTTGAAGGGTGGATGGCAGATACGCAGTATTTT; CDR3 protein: CSVEGWMADTQYF
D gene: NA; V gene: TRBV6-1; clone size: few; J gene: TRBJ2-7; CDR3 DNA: TGTGCCAGCAGTGAGTACAGGGACTCTTACGAGCAGTACTTC; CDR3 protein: CASSEYRDSYEQYF
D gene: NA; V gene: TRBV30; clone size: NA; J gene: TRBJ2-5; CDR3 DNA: TGTGCCTGGAGTCGCCTAGCCGTGGGGACCCAGTACTTC; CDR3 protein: CAWSRLAVGTQYF
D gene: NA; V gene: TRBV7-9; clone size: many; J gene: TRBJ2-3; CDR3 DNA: TGTGCCAGCAGCTTTAACCAGGGTGTGTTTTTCGGCACAGATACGCAGTATTTT; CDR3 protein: CASSFNQGVFFGTDTQYF
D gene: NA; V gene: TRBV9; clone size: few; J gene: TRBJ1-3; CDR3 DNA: TGTGCCAGCCAACCCGGCACAGGCTCTGGAAACACCATATATTTT; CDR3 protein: CASQPGTGSGNTIYF
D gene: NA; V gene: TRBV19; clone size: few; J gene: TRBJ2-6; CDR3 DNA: TGTGCCAGTAGTATCATAGACTCTGGGGCCAACGTCCTGACTTTC; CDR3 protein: CASSIIDSGANVLTF
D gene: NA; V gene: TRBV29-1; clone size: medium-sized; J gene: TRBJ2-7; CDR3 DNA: TGCAGCGTGTTCAAGGGTAGTCGAGCGTACTTC; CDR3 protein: CSVFKGSRAYF
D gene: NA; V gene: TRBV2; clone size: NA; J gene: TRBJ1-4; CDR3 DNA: TGTGCCAGCTGGGGTTCGGCTAATGAAAAACTGTTTTTT; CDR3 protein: CASWGSANEKLFF
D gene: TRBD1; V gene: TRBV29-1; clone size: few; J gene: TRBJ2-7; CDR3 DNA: TGCAGCGTCTTGACAGGGAAAGCCTACGAGCAGTACTTC; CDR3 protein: CSVLTGKAYEQYF
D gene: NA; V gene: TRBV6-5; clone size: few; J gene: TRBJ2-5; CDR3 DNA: TGTGCCAGCAGTTATGTTGCGCAGAACCAAGAGACCCAGTACTTC; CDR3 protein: CASSYVAQNQETQYF
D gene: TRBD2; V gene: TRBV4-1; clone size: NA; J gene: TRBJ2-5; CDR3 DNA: TGCGCCAGCAGCCAGAGGACTAGCGGGGGGACGTACCAAGAGACCCAGTACTTC; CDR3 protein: CASSQRTSGGTYQETQYF
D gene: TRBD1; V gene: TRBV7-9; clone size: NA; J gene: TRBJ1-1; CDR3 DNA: TGTGCCAGCAGCTGGGGACAGGGGGCTACTGAAGCTTTCTTT; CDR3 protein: CASSWGQGATEAFF
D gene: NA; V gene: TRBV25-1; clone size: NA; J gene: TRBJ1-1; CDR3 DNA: TGTGCCAGCAGTGGACGGCTCGCGAACACTGAAGCTTTCTTT; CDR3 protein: CASSGRLANTEAFF
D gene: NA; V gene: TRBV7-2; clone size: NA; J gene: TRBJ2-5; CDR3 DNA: TGTGCCACCAGTGACCGTCGTCGGAAGGAAGAGACCCAGTACTTC; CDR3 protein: CATSDRRRKEETQYF
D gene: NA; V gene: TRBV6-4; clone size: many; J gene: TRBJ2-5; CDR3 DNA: TGTGCCAATTCAATCATAAGGGGTCGGGAGACCCAGTACTTC; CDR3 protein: CANSIIRGRETQYF
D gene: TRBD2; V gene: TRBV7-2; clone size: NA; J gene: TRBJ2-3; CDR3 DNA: TGTGCCAGCAGCCCAGGACTAGCGGGACGCACAGATACGCAGTATTTT; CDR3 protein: CASSPGLAGRTDTQYF
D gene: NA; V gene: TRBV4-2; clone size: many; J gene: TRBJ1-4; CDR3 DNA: TGTGCCAGCAGCCAACTTCAAGTTGCAACTAATGAAAAACTGTTTTTT; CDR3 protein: CASSQLQVATNEKLFF
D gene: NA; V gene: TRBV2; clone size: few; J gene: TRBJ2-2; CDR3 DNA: TGTGCCACCCAGGGGAACACCGGGGAGCTGTTTTTT; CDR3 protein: CATQGNTGELFF
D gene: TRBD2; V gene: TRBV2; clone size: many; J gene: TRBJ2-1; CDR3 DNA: TGTGCCAGCAGCGAAGAACTCGGGACTAGCGGGCCTTACAATGAGCAGTTCTTC; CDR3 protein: CASSEELGTSGPYNEQFF